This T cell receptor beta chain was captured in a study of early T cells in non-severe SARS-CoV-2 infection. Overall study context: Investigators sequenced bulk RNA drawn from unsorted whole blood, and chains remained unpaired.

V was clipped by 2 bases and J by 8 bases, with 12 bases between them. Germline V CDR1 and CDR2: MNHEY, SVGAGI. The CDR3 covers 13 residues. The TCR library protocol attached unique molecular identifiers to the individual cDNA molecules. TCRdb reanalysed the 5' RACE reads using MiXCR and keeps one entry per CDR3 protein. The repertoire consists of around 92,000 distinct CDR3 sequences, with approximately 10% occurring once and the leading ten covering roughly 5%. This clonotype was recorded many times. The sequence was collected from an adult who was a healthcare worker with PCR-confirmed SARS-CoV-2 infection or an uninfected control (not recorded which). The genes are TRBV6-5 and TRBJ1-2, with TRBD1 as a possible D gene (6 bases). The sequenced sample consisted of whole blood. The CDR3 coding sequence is TGTGCCAGCAGTTACGGGGGGGCTGTCGGCTACACCTTC. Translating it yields CASSYGGAVGYTF.